This T cell receptor (beta chain) was captured by sequencing in a study of T-cell reconstitution after alpha-beta-depleted transplantation in children. Study-level findings and limits: About two months after transplant, alpha-beta T cells reportedly came from several hundred expanded graft clones. Newly produced T cells mostly provided counts and TCRbeta diversity after one year, as hyperexpanded clones declined.

TCRbeta library construction was performed incorporating unique molecular identifiers. TCRdb re-called the PCR reads with MiXCR, one entry per CDR3 protein. The repertoire has just over 950,000 distinct CDR3 sequences, roughly 29% of them found once; the top ten carry over 25%. This clonotype has only a few counts. Its specificity is unknown. The CDR3 spans 15 residues. The germline V gene encodes CDR1 SGDLS and CDR2 YYNGEE. V was cut by 3 bases and J by 1 base, with 13 bases left in between. The sample consisted of PBMCs, mostly from graft donor cells, taken 360 days after TCRalphabeta/CD19-depleted stem cell transplant. V usage is TRBV9 and J usage is TRBJ2-5; TRBD1 is a possible D gene (6 bases). The TCR sequence derives from a boy younger than two who had a stem cell transplant for SCID, so the T cells may come from the graft donor. CDR3 coding DNA: TGTGCCAGCAGCGCTTACGGACAGTCCCAAGAGACCCAGTACTTC. This translates into CASSAYGQSQETQYF. Drawing the rest from reference TRBV9 and TRBJ2-5, the complete variable domain is DSGVTQTPKHLITATGQRVTLRCSPRSGDLSVYWYQQSLDQGLQFLIQYYNGEERAKGNILERFSAQQFPDLHSELNLSSLELGDSALYFCASSAYGQSQETQYFGPGTRLLVL.